A single sample gave rise to the 14 T cell receptor beta chains below, sequenced in a study of T cell repertoires in cytomegalovirus infection. MiXCR, applied by TCRdb to the reads, yields one record per CDR3 protein. This sample has 680,000 or so distinct CDR3 sequences, with roughly a third found just once. Their antigens are not known. The sequencing here drew on cultured PBMCs, taken from culture after CMV antigen stimulation. The receptors originated from a human donor in good health (CMV status not recorded). Some clones in this sample may be carry-over from other donors' samples.

The chain couples TRBV4-1 to TRBJ2-4, with D unresolved. Germline CDR1 is MGHRA and CDR2 is YSYEKL. V was pared by 4 bases and J by 8 bases, with 21 bases between. There are 16 residues in the CDR3. The CDR3 DNA reads as TGCGCCAGCAGCCCCGCCGGAGCGAATCTGAGAGACATTCAGTACTTC. It yields the protein CASSPAGANLRDIQYF.

This chain uses TRBV4-1 with TRBJ2-5, with D possibly called TRBD1 or TRBD2 (5 bases each). The germline V gene has CDR1 MGHRA and CDR2 YSYEKL. This CDR3 is 16 amino acids long. V shed 0 bases and J shed 5 bases, with 16 bases lying between them. CDR3 protein: CASSQDMRGPWETQYF. The CDR3 coding sequence is TGCGCCAGCAGCCAAGATATGAGGGGCCCATGGGAGACCCAGTACTTC.

This clonotype has a handful of counts. The V call is TRBV4-1, the J call TRBJ2-5; the D gene could be TRBD1 or TRBD2 (6 bases each). The germline gives CDR1 MGHRA, CDR2 YSYEKL. V was cut by 0 bases and J by 4 bases, with 24 bases left in between. CDR3 length: 19 amino acids. Written as DNA, the CDR3 is TGCGCCAGCAGCCAAGATAGTTGGGACATGACCGGGGGCAGAGAGACCCAGTACTTC. Residues: CASSQDSWDMTGGRETQYF.

This clonotype has just a few counts. This chain connects TRBV7-2 to TRBJ1-1; the D gene is possibly TRBD1 (6 bases). Per germline, CDR1 SGHTA and CDR2 FQGNSA. The CDR3 has 13 residues. The ends were cut back, 2 bases at V and 3 bases at J, with 7 bases in the middle. Here the CDR3 reads CASSLRTDTEAFF. DNA for the CDR3: TGTGCCAGCAGCTTACGGACAGACACTGAAGCTTTCTTT.

Here the CDR3 DNA reads TGCAGTGCTAGAGATCCGCTCCGGGCTAGCGGTCACAATGAGCAGTTCTTC. This codes for CSARDPLRASGHNEQFF. The J gene is TRBJ2-1, the V gene TRBV20-1, with 7 positions matching TRBD2. The CDR3 length is 17 residues. CDR1 is DFQATT, CDR2 SNEGSKA, per germline (reference sequence). V shed 0 bases and J 5 bases; nucleotides not matched to a gene: 13.

The DNA for the CDR3 is TGTGCCAGCAGTCAAACCCTACAGGGAGGTGAAGCTTTCTTT. Amino acids: CASSQTLQGGEAFF. The V and J genes are TRBV7-4 and TRBJ1-1; weak D call: TRBD1 (6 bases). This CDR3 contains 14 residues. Trimming took off 6 bases at V and 7 bases at J, with 18 bases between the two ends. CDR1 is SGHVT, CDR2 SQSDAQ, per germline.

This clonotype turned up a few times. The rearrangement joins TRBV5-4 to TRBJ1-2; 9 bases align to TRBD1. Germline V gene sequence: CDR1 SGHNT, CDR2 YYREEE (reference sequence). The CDR3 is 14 amino acids. V lost 6 bases and J lost 4; bases outside the gene matches: 7. CDR3 residues: CASTETGGSYGYTF. Here the CDR3 DNA reads TGTGCCAGCACCGAAACAGGGGGCAGCTATGGCTACACCTTC.

This clonotype appeared a few times. J is TRBJ2-7 and V is TRBV7-9; the match to TRBD1 covers 8 bases. The CDR3 runs 16 residues. The V gene end was trimmed by 5 bases and the J gene end by 4 bases; junction bases not matched to a gene: 13. CDR1 and CDR2 (germline): SEHNR, FQNEAQ (reference sequence). CDR3 nucleotide sequence: TGTGCCAGCAGCACCCGGACAGGGCAGGGGGCTTACGAGCAGTACTTC. Amino acid sequence: CASSTRTGQGAYEQYF.

This sequence joins TRBV4-1 and TRBJ2-1; 7 bases align to TRBD2. Trimming cost V 5 bases and J 2 bases; bases outside gene matches: 6. The CDR3 loop spans 15 amino acids. The V gene's germline CDR1 is MGHRA and CDR2 YSYEKL. The CDR3 spells CASSSRGLAYNEQFF. The CDR3 DNA reads as TGCGCCAGCAGCTCGCGAGGACTAGCCTACAATGAGCAGTTCTTC.

The chain links TRBV20-1 to TRBJ2-3; 10 bases are shared with TRBD2. The CDR3 sequence is 17 residues long. Trimming removed 3 bases from V and 1 base from J; junction bases left unmatched: 10. Germline V gene sequence: CDR1 DFQATT, CDR2 SNEGSKA (reference sequence). The CDR3 DNA follows: TGCAGTGCTAGTGGCCTAGCGGGAGACCCCCGCACAGATACGCAGTATTTT. Protein product: CSASGLAGDPRTDTQYF.

This clonotype was recorded many times. The chain uses TRBV7-6 and TRBJ2-5, with D tentatively TRBD2 (8 bases). V was cut by 1 base and J by 4 bases, with 16 bases left in between. CDR1 and CDR2 from the germline V gene are SGHVS and FNYEAQ. The CDR3 has 16 residues. The CDR3 reads CASSLVPGRGRETQYF. The CDR3 nucleotides are TGTGCCAGCAGCTTAGTGCCCGGGAGGGGGCGAGAGACCCAGTACTTC. Using reference TRBV7-6 and TRBJ2-5 for the parts outside the CDR3, the full variable domain is GAGVSQSPRYKVTKRGQDVALRCDPISGHVSLYWYRQALGQGPEFLTYFNYEAQQDKSGLPNDRFSAERPEGSISTLTIQRTEQRDSAMYRCASSLVPGRGRETQYFGPGTRLLVL.

This clonotype was recorded a few times. V usage is TRBV19 and J usage is TRBJ2-3; tentatively, D is TRBD2 (6 bases). The V gene's germline CDR1 is LNHDA and CDR2 SQIVND (reference sequence). The CDR3 has 14 residues. Trimming stripped 7 bases from V and 4 bases from J, with 15 bases between. Written as DNA, the CDR3 is TGTGCCAGTACCCCTGCGGGGCGAGCAGATACGCAGTATTTT. Protein sequence: CASTPAGRADTQYF.

This clonotype was seen many times. The V call is TRBV7-2, the J call TRBJ2-1; D unclear. The CDR3 loop spans 12 amino acids. Germline V gene lookup returns CDR1 SGHTA and CDR2 FQGNSA. Trimming took off 5 bases at V and 4 bases at J, with 6 bases between the two ends. The CDR3 loop is CASSPAYNEQFF. For the CDR3, the DNA is TGTGCCAGCAGCCCGGCGTACAATGAGCAGTTCTTC.

J is TRBJ2-5 and V is TRBV5-6; 9 bases map to TRBD2. Germline CDR1 reads SGHDT; CDR2 reads YYEEEE. J lost 5 bases, V lost 2 bases, and 10 bases had no gene match. This CDR3 is 16 amino acids long. The CDR3 coding sequence is TGTGCCAGCAGCTTCTATAGCGGGAGAATACGGGAGACCCAGTACTTC. Translating gives CASSFYSGRIRETQYF.